These T cell receptor beta chains were read from a single sample in a study of blood T cell repertoires in COVID-19. TCRdb's copy holds only in-frame clones and misses some; the assay was immunoSEQ multiplex PCR. Of about 140,000 clones in the sample, about four fifths were seen once. The sequencing sample was made of peripheral blood. Every receptor here comes from a woman in her sixties with acute or convalescent COVID-19. CDR3s leave out the opening cysteine and the closing phenylalanine or tryptophan. Rows may omit the clone size; those that give it use once, few, many or a size class.

size	V	J	CDR3
-	TRBV2	TRBJ2-1	ASSSPGTSGRGAI
-	TRBV10-3	TRBJ1-1	AISESGHRAENTEAF
-	TRBV28	TRBJ2-7	ASTLPGTGGGEQY
-	TRBV2	TRBJ1-4	ASSPQGAGEKLF
-	TRBV5-4	TRBJ1-4	ASSKNSRGEKLF
-	TRBV5-1	TRBJ2-7	ASSPWTGASYEQY
-	TRBV11-3	TRBJ2-7	ASTTGGVEQY
-	TRBV7-2	TRBJ1-3	ASSSQVDSGNTIY
-	TRBV7-9	TRBJ1-5	ASSLGVNGNQPQH
-	TRBV5-4	TRBJ2-2	ASSLGQLNTGELF
once	TRBV28	TRBJ1-6	ASSPQNSPLH
-	TRBV3-1/TRBV3-2	TRBJ2-7	ASSQVLAGHYEQY
-	TRBV14	TRBJ2-7	ASSQDLASYEQY
few	TRBV11-2	TRBJ2-5	ASSLKLEVQETQY
-	TRBV5-5	TRBJ1-1	ASSLEAREAF
-	TRBV28	TRBJ2-7	ASSLPGGAYEQY
-	TRBV6-6	TRBJ2-7	ASSYWDRGTYEQY
-	TRBV30	TRBJ2-5	AWSTSAPSAQY
-	TRBV10-2	TRBJ2-1	AIEPAGGPEEQF
many	TRBV27	TRBJ2-7	ASAFGTGRYEQY
-	TRBV9	TRBJ1-2	ASSESPLAHYGYT
-	TRBV11-2	TRBJ2-7	ASSLDHWGGLAGVNYEQY
once	TRBV4-3	TRBJ1-3	ASSQDGRGYTIY
-	TRBV2	TRBJ2-7	ASRDQLIGGRNSYEQY
-	TRBV28	TRBJ1-2	ASSTGQGHYGYT
-	TRBV4-2	TRBJ2-7	ASSQGTYSYEQY
-	TRBV3-1/TRBV3-2	TRBJ2-7	ASSPWYGAGPYEQY
-	TRBV7-3	TRBJ2-5	ASSPGDGGRETQY
-	TRBV7-3	TRBJ2-7	ASQAGSYEQY
-	TRBV6-6	TRBJ2-4	ASSYGLAENIQY
-	TRBV9	TRBJ2-7	ASSPGLAGYEQY